The 11 T cell receptor beta chains below all came from one sample that was sequenced in a study of PD-1 blockade in classical Hodgkin lymphoma. The assay was immunoSEQ multiplex PCR, and TCRdb's table has in-frame clones only and misses some. The table includes around 25,000 clones, less than 75% detected once. Described time point: cycle 4 day 1 (C4D1), after 5 to 7 weeks of nivolumab. Each patient experienced a relapse that followed autologous stem cell transplantation, and brentuximab vedotin exposure varied. The sample was peripheral blood mononuclear cells (PBMCs), taken before the fourth cycle of nivolumab. Receptors originate from a human donor with classical Hodgkin lymphoma.

This clone turned up a few times. This CDR3 is CASSRPPQQGRSQPQHF. CDR3 DNA: TGTGCCAGCAGCCGTCCCCCCCAGCAGGGCAGGAGTCAGCCCCAGCATTTT. This sequence joins TRBV28 and TRBJ1-5; a possible D gene is TRBD1 (5 bases). Germline assignment: CDR1 MDHEN and CDR2 SYDVKM. V was trimmed by 6 bases and J by 6 bases, leaving 24 bases between them. CDR3 size: 17 residues.

The rearrangement uses TRBV28 and TRBJ1-5; D is unresolved. Trimming shortened V by 3 bases and J by 7 bases, and 7 bases separated the two germline ends. Germline loops: CDR1 MDHEN, CDR2 SYDVKM. The CDR3 totals 12 residues. CDR3 sequence: CASSLYMQPQHF. CDR3 in DNA: TGTGCCAGCAGTTTGTACATGCAGCCCCAGCATTTT.

The rearrangement uses TRBV4-3 and TRBJ2-2; D assignment may be TRBD1 or TRBD2 (6 bases each). Trimming shortened V by 0 bases and J by 2 bases, and 10 bases separated the two germline ends. The CDR3 sequence is 16 residues long. CDR1 is LGHNA and CDR2 is YSLEER in the germline V gene. The DNA of the CDR3 is TGCGCCAGCAGCCAAGATGGGGGGCATAACACCGGGGAGCTGTTTTTT. It specifies CASSQDGGHNTGELFF.

This clone appeared once. The chain uses TRBV20-1 and TRBJ1-2, with D hard to call. V was clipped by 4 bases and J by 5 bases, with 8 bases between them. CDR3 length equals 11 residues. Germline CDR1 reads DFQATT; CDR2 reads SNEGSKA (reference sequence). CDR3 residues: CSAITAYGYTF. The CDR3 coding sequence is TGCAGTGCTATCACTGCTTATGGCTACACCTTC.

The chain recombines TRBV19 with TRBJ2-6; D gene unclear. From germline, CDR1 is LNHDA and CDR2 SQIVND (reference sequence). The CDR3 runs 15 residues. V was shortened by 2 bases and J by 1 base, with 6 bases between the two germline ends. CDR3 amino acids: CASSIRGSGANVLTF. In nucleotides, the CDR3 is TGTGCCAGTAGTATAAGAGGATCTGGGGCCAACGTCCTGACTTTC. Using reference TRBV19 and TRBJ2-6 for the parts outside the CDR3, the full variable domain is DGGITQSPKYLFRKEGQNVTLSCEQNLNHDAMYWYRQDPGQGLRLIYYSQIVNDFQKGDIAEGYSVSREKKESFPLTVTSAQKNPTAFYLCASSIRGSGANVLTFGAGSRLTVL.

This clone appeared a single time. The chain carries TRBV6-6 and TRBJ2-7; D is perhaps TRBD2 (5 bases). The germline V gene has CDR1 MNHNY and CDR2 SVGAGI (reference sequence). V lost 2 bases and J 7 bases, leaving 15 bases between the germline ends. The CDR3 is 14 amino acids. The CDR3 reads CASSYIRGQAEQYV. CDR3 DNA sequence: TGTGCCAGCAGTTACATCCGGGGTCAGGCAGAGCAGTACGTC.

The CDR3 DNA reads TGTGCCAGCAGCTTAGTCGAGGGCGGGAGCGAGCAGTACTTC. It codes for CASSLVEGGSEQYF. The chain combines TRBV7-2 with TRBJ2-7; 7 nucleotides line up with TRBD2. Losses at the gene ends were 1 base for V and 6 bases for J; bases not matched to a gene: 6. CDR3 length: 14 amino acids. Germline CDR1 reads SGHTA; CDR2 reads FQGNSA.

V gene TRBV28 combines with J gene TRBJ1-1, with a possible D match to TRBD1 (5 bases). This CDR3 has 15 residues. V dropped 4 bases and J dropped 5 bases, with 17 bases sitting between them. The V gene's germline CDR1 is MDHEN and CDR2 SYDVKM. CDR3 coding DNA: TGTGCCAGCAGTTCTCCGGGACGCCCTCGTACTGAAGCTTTCTTT. This codes for CASSSPGRPRTEAFF.

This chain uses TRBV28 with TRBJ2-7; D gene unclear. Deletions cut 3 bases from V and 2 bases from J, with 11 bases between. This CDR3 is built from 14 residues. The germline V gene encodes CDR1 MDHEN and CDR2 SYDVKM. The CDR3 DNA reads as TGTGCCAGCAGTTTTTCGGCGTCAACCTACGAGCAGTACGTC. Translation gives CASSFSASTYEQYV.

The V call is TRBV29-1, the J call TRBJ2-5; TRBD2 is a possible D gene (6 bases). From germline, CDR1 is SQVTM and CDR2 ANQGSEA. V was clipped by 6 bases and J by 4 bases, with 15 bases between them. The CDR3 is 13 residues long. The DNA of the CDR3 is TGCAGCGTCGCACGTGGGGGAGGAGAGACCCAGTACTTC. Translation gives CSVARGGGETQYF.

The V gene is TRBV5-5, the J gene TRBJ1-6; D gene unclear. V shed 0 bases and J shed 8 bases, with 18 bases lying between them. Germline CDR1 reads SGHKS; CDR2 reads YYEKEE (reference sequence). CDR3 length: 17 amino acids. The CDR3 loop reads CASSLAVMGSGDSPLHF. CDR3 bases: TGTGCCAGCAGCTTGGCCGTCATGGGTAGTGGGGATTCACCCCTCCACTTT. Full variable domain (outside the CDR3, taken from reference TRBV5-5 and TRBJ1-6): DAGVTQSPTHLIKTRGQQVTLRCSPISGHKSVSWYQQVLGQGPQFIFQYYEKEERGRGNFPDRFSARQFPNYSSELNVNALLLGDSALYLCASSLAVMGSGDSPLHFGNGTRLTVT.